The TCR beta chain under discussion was sequenced for a study of PD-1 blockade in classical Hodgkin lymphoma. After autologous stem cell transplantation all patients relapsed, and prior brentuximab vedotin exposure differed between cohorts. This clone was counted ten times or more. The CDR3 totals 15 residues. Trimming took 6 bases from V and 1 from J; bases not matched to a gene: 5. Looked up from germline, CDR1 is SEHNR and CDR2 is FQNEAQ (reference sequence). TCRdb's table, derived via immunoSEQ multiplex PCR, lists solely in-frame clones and lacks some. The top ten hold over 9% of the sample, which has about 97,000 clones, approximately 80% seen once.

This clonotype originated in a human donor with classical Hodgkin lymphoma. Sequencing used peripheral blood mononuclear cells (PBMCs), obtained at baseline. This rearrangement joins TRBV7-9 to TRBJ1-1; 10 positions match TRBD1. The CDR3 sequence: CASRTGGLPNTEAFF. The CDR3 region has the DNA TGTGCCAGCAGGACAGGGGGCCTCCCGAACACTGAAGCTTTCTTT.